This T cell receptor (beta chain) was retrieved from a study of identical twins. This clonotype was seen a handful of times. The antigen remains unidentified. Study results and limitations: Possibly, invariant MAIT and iNKT cells partly confounded zero-insertion analyses. Clonotypes of the beta chain that were abundant in cord blood carried fewer insertions (memory repertoires showed none).

Trimming pared 3 bases from V and 0 bases from J, leaving 9 bases between. The germline V gene has CDR1 WSHSY and CDR2 SAAADI. This CDR3 comprises 16 residues. TCRdb re-derived calls from the 5' RACE reads in MiXCR, one entry per CDR3 protein. Found here are some 790,000 distinct CDR3 sequences, 15% to 20% of them singletons; the top ten hold about an eighth. The same data also contributed to another study, on T cells expressing NK-cell markers. That investigation notes: The TCR beta repertoires originated in sorted CD3+CD56+NKG2C+, CD3+CD56+NKG2C- and CD3+CD56-NKG2C+ T cells. Also leading the CD3+CD56-NKG2C+ fraction in a few donors were these clonotypes.

The chain employs TRBV10-2 and TRBJ1-6; D uncertain. The clonotype originates from a young woman in good health. The specimen was PBMCs. In nucleotides, the CDR3 is TGCGCCAGCAGTGAACGGGGTGGCTCCTATAATTCACCCCTCCACTTT. Translating it yields CASSERGGSYNSPLHF.